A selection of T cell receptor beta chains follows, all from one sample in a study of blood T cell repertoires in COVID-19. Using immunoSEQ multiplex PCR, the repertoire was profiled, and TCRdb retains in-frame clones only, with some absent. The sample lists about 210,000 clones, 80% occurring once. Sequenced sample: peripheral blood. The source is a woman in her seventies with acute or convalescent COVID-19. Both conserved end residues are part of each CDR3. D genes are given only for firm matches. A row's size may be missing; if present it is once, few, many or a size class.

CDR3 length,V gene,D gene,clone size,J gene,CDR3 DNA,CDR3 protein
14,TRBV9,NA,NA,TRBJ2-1,TGTGCCAGCAGCCCCCGGCTTTGGGGCGGCGAGCAGTTCTTC,CASSPRLWGGEQFF
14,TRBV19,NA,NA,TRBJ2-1,TGTGCCAGTACCTTGGGTAGCGGTTACAATGAGCAGTTCTTC,CASTLGSGYNEQFF
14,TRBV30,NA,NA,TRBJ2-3,TGTGCCTCCACGGGCGGGGAATCTTTCTATACGCAGTATTTT,CASTGGESFYTQYF
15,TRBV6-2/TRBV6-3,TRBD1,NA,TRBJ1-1,TGTGCCAGCCGCCATGGACAGGGGGTGAAGACTGAAGCTTTCTTT,CASRHGQGVKTEAFF
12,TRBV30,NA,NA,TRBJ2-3,TGTGCCCGTTCAGGGGGCACAGATACGCAGTATTTT,CARSGGTDTQYF
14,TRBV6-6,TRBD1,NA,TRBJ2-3,TGTGCCAGCAATCCAAGGGGGCTGGCAGATACGCAGTATTTT,CASNPRGLADTQYF
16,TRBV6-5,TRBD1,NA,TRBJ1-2,TGTGCCAGCAGTTACTCCCTTGCCGGGACAGCCTATGGCTACACCTTC,CASSYSLAGTAYGYTF
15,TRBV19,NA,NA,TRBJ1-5,TGTGCCAGTCGAACCTCCGGGACACTCAATCAGCCCCAGCATTTT,CASRTSGTLNQPQHF
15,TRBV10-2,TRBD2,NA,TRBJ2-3,TGCGCCAGCGGGGAGGGACTAGCGGACACAGATACGCAGTATTTT,CASGEGLADTDTQYF
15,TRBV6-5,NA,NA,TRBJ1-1,TGTGCCAGCAGTATGTTTGGACAGCTGAACACTGAAGCTTTCTTT,CASSMFGQLNTEAFF
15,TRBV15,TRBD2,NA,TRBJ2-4,TGTGCCACCAGCAGAGAACCCGGGGGGGAGGACATTCAGTACTTC,CATSREPGGEDIQYF
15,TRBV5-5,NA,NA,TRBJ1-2,TGTGCCAGTCGCGCCCGTTCAGACAGTGATTATGGCTACACCTTC,CASRARSDSDYGYTF
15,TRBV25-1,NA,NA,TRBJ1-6,TGTGCCAGCCGTGTTGGGGGGGGGCTGGGTTCACCCCTCCACTTT,CASRVGGGLGSPLHF
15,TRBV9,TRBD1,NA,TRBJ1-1,TGTGCCAGCAGCGCGACAGGGGGCGGGGTAGGTGAAGCTTTCTTT,CASSATGGGVGEAFF
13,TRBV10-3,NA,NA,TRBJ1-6,TGTGCCATCGGCGGGGACGGTAATTCACCCCTCCACTTT,CAIGGDGNSPLHF
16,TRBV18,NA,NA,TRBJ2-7,TGTGCCAGCTCACCACCCTCCGGCGTCCGTGGGCAGGAGCAGTACTTC,CASSPPSGVRGQEQYF
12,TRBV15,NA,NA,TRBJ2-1,TGTGCCACCAGCAGAGGGGGGGACAGGCAGTTCTTC,CATSRGGDRQFF
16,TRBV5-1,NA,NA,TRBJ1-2,TGCGCCAGCAGCTTAGGGATGGCAGGGGAAAACTATGGCTACACCTTC,CASSLGMAGENYGYTF
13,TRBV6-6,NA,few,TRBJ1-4,TGTGCCAGCAGTTACCGGGGGTATGAAAAACTGTTTTTT,CASSYRGYEKLFF
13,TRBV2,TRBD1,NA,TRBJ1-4,TGTGCCAGCAGTTTAGGGGGCGGAGAAAAACTGTTTTTT,CASSLGGGEKLFF
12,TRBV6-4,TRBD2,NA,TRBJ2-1,TGTGCCTCGGGGACTAGCTACGGTGAGCAGTTCTTC,CASGTSYGEQFF
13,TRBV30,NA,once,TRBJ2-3,TGTGCCTGGAGCACAGTGGGAGAAGCTACGCAGTATTTT,CAWSTVGEATQYF
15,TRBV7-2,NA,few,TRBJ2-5,TGTGCCAGCAGCTCCCAAGGGGATTCACAAGAGACCCAGTACTTC,CASSSQGDSQETQYF
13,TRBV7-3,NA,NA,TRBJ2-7,TGTGCCAGCAGCTTAAGCCAGGGATACGAGCAGTACTTC,CASSLSQGYEQYF
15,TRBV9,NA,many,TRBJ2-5,TGTGCCAGCAGCGAAACCCTTGACAGCTCTGAGACCCAGTACTTC,CASSETLDSSETQYF
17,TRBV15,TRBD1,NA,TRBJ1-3,TGTGCCACCAGCAGAGATTATCCAGGGGGCTCTGGAAACACCATATATTTT,CATSRDYPGGSGNTIYF
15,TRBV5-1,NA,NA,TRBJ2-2,TGCGCCAGCAGCTTCCGTCGCGACTTCACCGGGGAGCTGTTTTTT,CASSFRRDFTGELFF
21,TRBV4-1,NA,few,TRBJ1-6,TGCGCCAGCAGCCAAGAGTGGGGGGGGCCAGCCCTGAGCTCCTATAATTCACCCCTCCACTTT,CASSQEWGGPALSSYNSPLHF
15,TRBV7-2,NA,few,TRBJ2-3,TGTGCCAGCAGCTTAGGGGGCCACGAGACAGATACGCAGTATTTT,CASSLGGHETDTQYF
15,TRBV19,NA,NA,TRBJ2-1,TGTGCCAGTAGTATCTCGGGGGGCCAGAGGAATGAGCAGTTCTTC,CASSISGGQRNEQFF
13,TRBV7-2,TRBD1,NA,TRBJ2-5,TGTGCCAGCAGCAGAGACAGGGAAGAGACCCAGTACTTC,CASSRDREETQYF
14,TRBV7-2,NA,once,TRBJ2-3,TGTGCCAGCAGCTTAAGGATGACAGTACCGATGCAGTATTTT,CASSLRMTVPMQYF
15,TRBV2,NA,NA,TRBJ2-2,TGTGCCAGCAGGAGGCTCCGGACACTCACCGGGGAGCTGTTTTTT,CASRRLRTLTGELFF
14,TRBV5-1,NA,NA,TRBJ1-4,TGCGCCAGCAGCTTGGACGTTTTGGGCGAAAAACTGTTTTTT,CASSLDVLGEKLFF
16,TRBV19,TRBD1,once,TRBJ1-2,TGTGCCAGTAGTATCAGGAGGGGGCAACTCTTCTATGGCTACACCTTC,CASSIRRGQLFYGYTF
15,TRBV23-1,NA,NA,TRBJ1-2,TGCGCCAGCAGTCAGGTTGGGACAACCCCGTATGGCTACACCTTC,CASSQVGTTPYGYTF
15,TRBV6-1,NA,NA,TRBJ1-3,TGTGCCAGCAGTGAACATTGGGGCTCCGGAAACACCATATATTTT,CASSEHWGSGNTIYF
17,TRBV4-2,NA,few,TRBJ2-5,TGTGCCAGCCGTAGTAGGGCGGGGGCCTTTGGGGAAGAGACCCAGTACTTC,CASRSRAGAFGEETQYF
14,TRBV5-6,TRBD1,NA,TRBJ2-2,TGTGCCAGCACCCCGTCAGGGGGCGACGGGGAGCTGTTTTTT,CASTPSGGDGELFF
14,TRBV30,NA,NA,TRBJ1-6,TGTGCCTGGACGGCGGTCACCTCTCGTTCACCCCTCCACTTT,CAWTAVTSRSPLHF
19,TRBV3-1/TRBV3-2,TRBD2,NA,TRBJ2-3,TGTGCCAGCAGCCAAGATTCTAGCGGGGGCCCATTTGGCACAGATACGCAGTATTTT,CASSQDSSGGPFGTDTQYF
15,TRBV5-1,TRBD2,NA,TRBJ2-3,TGCGCCAGCAGCCCTAGCGGGGGTGGACTAGATACGCAGTATTTT,CASSPSGGGLDTQYF
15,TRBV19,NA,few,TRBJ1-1,TGTGCCAGTAGCTCCCCGGGAGGACCTAACACTGAAGCTTTCTTT,CASSSPGGPNTEAFF
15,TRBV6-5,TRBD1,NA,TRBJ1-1,TGTGCCAGCAGTCCAGTAATGGGACAGGGGACTGAAGCTTTCTTT,CASSPVMGQGTEAFF
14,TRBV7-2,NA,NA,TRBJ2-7,TGTGCCAGCAGCTTAGGTTCCCCAGGGTATGAGCAGTACTTC,CASSLGSPGYEQYF
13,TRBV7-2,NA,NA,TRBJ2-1,TGTGCCAGCAGCTTGGGGACAATCAATGAGCAGTTCTTC,CASSLGTINEQFF
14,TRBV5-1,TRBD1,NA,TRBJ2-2,TGCGCCAGCAGCGCGGGACAGGGCACCGGGGAGCTGTTTTTT,CASSAGQGTGELFF
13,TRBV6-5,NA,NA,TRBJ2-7,TGTGCCAGCGGCCATGCCAGGACCTACGAGCAGTACTTC,CASGHARTYEQYF
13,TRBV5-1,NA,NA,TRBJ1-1,TGCGCCAGCAGCGGGCAGGGGAAAACTGAAGCTTTCTTT,CASSGQGKTEAFF
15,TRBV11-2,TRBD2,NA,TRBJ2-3,TGTGCCAGCAGCCGTAGCGGGGGGGCCTTGGATACGCAGTATTTT,CASSRSGGALDTQYF
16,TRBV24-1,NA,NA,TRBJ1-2,TGTGCCACCAGTGATTTGCAGGGCAGGGGTACGGGTGGCTACACCTTC,CATSDLQGRGTGGYTF
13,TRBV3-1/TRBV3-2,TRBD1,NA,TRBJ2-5,TGTGCCAGCAGCGCCGGGACAGGGAACACCCAGTACTTC,CASSAGTGNTQYF
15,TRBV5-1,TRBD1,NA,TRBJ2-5,TGCGCCAGCAGCTCGGAGGGGACAGGCCAAGAGACCCAGTACTTC,CASSSEGTGQETQYF
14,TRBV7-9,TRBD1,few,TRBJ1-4,TGTGCCAGCAGCGAGACAGGGGTGGGTGAAAAACTGTTTTTT,CASSETGVGEKLFF
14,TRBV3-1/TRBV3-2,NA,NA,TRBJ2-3,TGTGCCCAAGGGGGGGGTGATGGCACAGATACGCAGTATTTT,CAQGGGDGTDTQYF
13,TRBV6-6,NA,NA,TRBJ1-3,TGTGCCAGCAGTTCATCAGGGGGAAACACCATATATTTT,CASSSSGGNTIYF
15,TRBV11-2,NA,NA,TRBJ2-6,TGTGCCAGCAGCTTTAATTTAGCTGGGGCCAACGTCCTGACTTTC,CASSFNLAGANVLTF
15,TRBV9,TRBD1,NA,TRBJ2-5,TGTGCCAGCAGCGTCCGACAGGGAAATCGAGAGACCCAGTACTTC,CASSVRQGNRETQYF
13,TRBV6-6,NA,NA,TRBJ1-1,TGTGCCAGCAGTTTGCAGGGTTCCACTGAAGCTTTCTTT,CASSLQGSTEAFF